A selection of T cell receptor beta chains follows, all from one sample in a study of T-cell memory formation after mild COVID-19. One entry per CDR3 protein, called by TCRdb with MiXCR from the 5' RACE reads. The sample contains roughly 200,000 distinct CDR3 sequences, about 20% of which appear only once. Sequencing was performed on PBMCs or a T cell subset sorted from them (not recorded which). These receptor sequences come from an adult woman who had mild COVID-19 (a few samples of this study predate the infection). Cell type and time point are not known. Both conserved end residues are part of each CDR3. The D gene is left open where the match is weak. Part of the rows lack a size; the others show once, few, many or a class for expanded clones.

J gene | clone size | D gene | V gene | CDR3 length | CDR3 protein | CDR3 DNA
TRBJ2-4 | . | . | TRBV11-3 | 15 | CASSEWETRGHIQYF | TGTGCCAGCAGCGAATGGGAGACTAGGGGGCACATTCAGTACTTC
TRBJ2-7 | few | . | TRBV7-3 | 14 | CASSYHRTPTVEYF | TGTGCCAGCAGCTACCACAGGACTCCCACCGTGGAGTACTTC
TRBJ2-7 | . | . | TRBV3-1 | 15 | CASSQGRPTVYEQYF | TGTGCCAGCAGCCAAGGACGACCGACAGTCTACGAGCAGTACTTC
TRBJ2-3 | few | . | TRBV12-3/TRBV12-4 | 16 | CASSPGLSWGTDTQYF | TGTGCCAGCAGCCCCGGACTGAGCTGGGGCACAGATACGCAGTATTTT
TRBJ2-1 | . | TRBD1 | TRBV15 | 14 | CATSRKQGWNEQFF | TGTGCCACCAGCAGAAAACAGGGGTGGAATGAGCAGTTCTTC
TRBJ1-1 | . | . | TRBV20-1 | 15 | CSARDKGFMDTEAFF | TGCAGTGCTAGAGATAAGGGGTTCATGGACACTGAAGCTTTCTTT
TRBJ1-2 | . | . | TRBV12-3/TRBV12-4 | 15 | CASTSGREGAYGYTF | TGTGCCAGCACCTCGGGTAGGGAGGGAGCCTATGGCTACACCTTC
TRBJ2-7 | . | . | TRBV15 | 15 | CATSSVPIALYEQYF | TGTGCCACCAGCTCCGTCCCTATAGCTCTCTACGAGCAGTACTTC
TRBJ2-1 | . | . | TRBV11-1 | 16 | CASSFARGSSYNEQFF | TGTGCCAGCAGCTTTGCTCGGGGGAGCTCCTACAATGAGCAGTTCTTC
TRBJ2-3 | . | . | TRBV5-1 | 15 | CASSVDGLGTDTQYF | TGCGCCAGCAGTGTGGACGGGTTGGGCACAGATACGCAGTATTTT
TRBJ2-7 | . | TRBD2 | TRBV6-5 | 15 | CASTPTSGVSYEQYF | TGTGCCAGCACTCCCACTAGCGGGGTTTCCTACGAGCAGTACTTC
TRBJ2-5 | . | TRBD2 | TRBV5-1 | 21 | CASSLAVGAALAGGLGETQYF | TGCGCCAGCAGCTTGGCTGTAGGGGCGGCCCTAGCGGGAGGACTGGGAGAGACCCAGTACTTC
TRBJ1-5 | few | . | TRBV4-1 | 14 | CASSVGPSNQPQHF | TGCGCCAGCAGCGTAGGCCCTAGCAATCAGCCCCAGCATTTT
TRBJ2-7 | few | . | TRBV29-1 | 13 | CSVTSGSSYEQYF | TGCAGCGTGACCAGCGGTTCATCCTACGAGCAGTACTTC
TRBJ1-4 | few | . | TRBV14 | 16 | CASSHRGKPTNEKLFF | TGTGCCAGCAGCCACAGGGGAAAACCAACTAATGAAAAACTGTTTTTT
TRBJ2-7 | . | TRBD1 | TRBV29-1 | 12 | CSARQGYYEQYF | TGCAGCGCCCGACAGGGGTACTACGAGCAGTACTTC
TRBJ2-1 | many | TRBD1 | TRBV7-8 | 14 | CASSFFQGDNEQFF | TGTGCCAGCAGCTTTTTCCAGGGGGACAATGAGCAGTTCTTC
TRBJ1-3 | few | . | TRBV11-2 | 15 | CASSLGVISGNTIYF | TGTGCCAGCAGCTTAGGGGTCATCTCTGGAAACACCATATATTTT
TRBJ2-7 | few | TRBD1 | TRBV20-1 | 16 | CSARDLEGAKEYEQYF | TGCAGTGCTAGAGATCTAGAGGGGGCGAAAGAATACGAGCAGTACTTC
TRBJ1-4 | . | TRBD1 | TRBV29-1 | 15 | CSVEEGTGMGEKLFF | TGCAGCGTTGAAGAAGGGACAGGGATGGGGGAAAAACTGTTTTTT
TRBJ2-7 | . | . | TRBV19 | 13 | CASSMEGAYEQYF | TGTGCCAGTAGTATGGAGGGGGCCTACGAGCAGTACTTC
TRBJ1-5 | . | . | TRBV27 | 13 | CASSFGGGQPQHF | TGTGCCAGCAGTTTCGGGGGCGGGCAGCCCCAGCATTTT
TRBJ2-6 | few | TRBD2 | TRBV7-3 | 18 | CASSLGTSGRYGANVLTF | TGTGCCAGCAGCTTGGGGACTAGCGGGAGGTATGGGGCCAACGTCCTGACTTTC
TRBJ2-7 | . | . | TRBV20-1 | 11 | CSLRGPYEQYF | TGCAGCCTCAGGGGTCCGTACGAGCAGTACTTC
TRBJ2-1 | . | TRBD2 | TRBV7-9 | 17 | CASSLVNRLREDNEQFF | TGTGCCAGCAGCTTAGTAAATCGTTTGCGGGAGGACAATGAGCAGTTCTTC